One and the same sample provided the 27 T cell receptor beta chains below, sequenced in a study of blood T cell repertoires in COVID-19. TCRdb's table, derived via immunoSEQ multiplex PCR, lists solely in-frame clones and lacks some. The table records about 280,000 clones, around 88% of them present only once. What was sequenced was peripheral blood. These receptors were collected from a woman aged 70-85 years with COVID-19, enrolled during active disease.

This sequence joins TRBV11-2 and TRBJ2-7; 10 nucleotides line up with TRBD1. The V gene end was trimmed by 1 base and the J gene end by 4 bases; junction bases not matched to a gene: 7. The CDR3 runs to 16 residues. CDR1 and CDR2 from the germline V gene are SGHAT and FQNNGV. CDR3 sequence reads: CASSLVERTGGYEQYF. CDR3 nucleotides: TGTGCCAGCAGCTTAGTAGAACGGACAGGGGGATACGAGCAGTACTTC.

This chain joins TRBV2 and TRBJ1-4, with D possibly being TRBD1 (5 bases). The length of the CDR3 is 15 residues. Germline CDR1 and CDR2: SNHLY and FYNNEI. V shed 2 bases and J shed 11 bases, with 18 bases lying between them. In DNA, the CDR3 is TGTGCCAGCAGTGAACCGCGACAGTACCCTGGGAAACTGTTTTTT. Translated: CASSEPRQYPGKLFF.

V is TRBV10-2 and J is TRBJ2-7; D is ambiguous. Deletions cut 6 bases from V and 3 bases from J, with 12 bases between. Germline V gene data show CDR1 as WSHSY and CDR2 as SAAADI. The CDR3 has 13 residues. CDR3 sequence reads: CASRTYTDYEQYF. In DNA form, the CDR3 reads TGCGCCAGCAGAACATATACAGACTACGAGCAGTACTTC.

This chain links TRBV25-1 with TRBJ2-3; 12 nucleotides match TRBD2. V was clipped by 4 bases and J by 2 bases; unmatched bases: 4. CDR1 is MGHDK and CDR2 is SYGVNS in the germline V gene. CDR3 length: 16 amino acids. The CDR3 region has the DNA TGTGCCAGCAGTGCGACTAGCGGGGGCGCCACAGATACGCAGTATTTT. Translation: CASSATSGGATDTQYF.

The genes are TRBV3-1 (or the pseudogene TRBV3-2) and TRBJ2-7; D is unclear. V was pared by 0 bases and J by 3 bases, with 6 bases between. Per the germline V gene, CDR1 is LGHDT and CDR2 is YNNKEL (reference sequence). The CDR3 length is 13 residues. The CDR3 spells CASSQDPRYEQYF. DNA for the CDR3: TGTGCCAGCAGCCAAGATCCCCGCTACGAGCAGTACTTC.

The J gene is TRBJ1-1, the V gene TRBV28; no clear D gene. This CDR3 spans 13 amino acids. Trimming pared 2 bases from V and 6 bases from J, leaving 10 bases between. Germline V gives CDR1 MDHEN, CDR2 SYDVKM. CDR3 sequence: CASSLSGRSEAFF. DNA for the CDR3: TGTGCCAGCAGTTTAAGCGGTCGTTCTGAAGCTTTCTTT.

The rearrangement links TRBV4-1 to TRBJ2-7, with 7 bases identical to TRBD1. The CDR3 extends over 15 amino acids. After removal of 1 base from V and 3 bases from J, the junction contained 6 bases not matched to a gene. The germline V gene has CDR1 MGHRA and CDR2 YSYEKL. CDR3 coding DNA: TGCGCCAGCAGCCAAGGGACAGGATATCTCTACGAGCAGTACTTC. It translates to CASSQGTGYLYEQYF.

Note on this clone: Additional DNA sequences in this sample encode the identical CDR3. CDR3 coding DNA: TGTGCCAGCCGGGACAGGGGATATGGCTACACCTTC. Its protein product is CASRDRGYGYTF. This chain joins TRBV2 and TRBJ1-2; 10 bases fit TRBD1. V trimming: 8 bases; J trimming: 5 bases; junction bases outside the gene matches: 2. Germline loops: CDR1 SNHLY, CDR2 FYNNEI. There are 12 residues in the CDR3.

The genes are TRBV11-2 and TRBJ2-1; D not resolved. Germline values: CDR1 SGHAT, CDR2 FQNNGV. Trimming pared 3 bases from V and 0 bases from J, leaving 9 bases between. The CDR3 is 15 amino acids. The CDR3 DNA reads as TGTGCCAGCAGCTTTGTACGCAGCTCCTACAATGAGCAGTTCTTC. Its translation is CASSFVRSSYNEQFF.

In its sample, this clone was seen once. The V gene is TRBV7-9, the J gene TRBJ1-3; weak D call: TRBD1 (5 bases). The CDR3 runs to 13 residues. The V gene lost 3 bases and the J gene lost 4 bases, with 7 bases spanning the gap. The germline gives CDR1 SEHNR, CDR2 FQNEAQ (reference sequence). The CDR3: CASSLGLGNTIYF. CDR3 in DNA: TGTGCCAGCAGCTTGGGACTCGGAAACACCATATATTTT.

The V gene is TRBV9, the J gene TRBJ2-5, with 12 bases identical to TRBD2. The CDR3 sequence is 16 residues long. V dropped 4 bases and J dropped 4; count of bases not matched to a gene: 8. The germline V gene encodes CDR1 SGDLS and CDR2 YYNGEE. The chain's CDR3 is CASSLSSGGAGETQYF. In nucleotides, the CDR3 is TGTGCCAGCAGCCTCTCTAGCGGGGGGGCGGGAGAGACCCAGTACTTC.

In DNA, the CDR3 is TGTGCCAGCAGCGGGCGGGGAGCGGAGAACCAAGAGACCCAGTACTTC. Its protein product is CASSGRGAENQETQYF. The V gene is TRBV9, the J gene TRBJ2-5; possible D gene TRBD2, 6 bases. Germline loops: CDR1 SGDLS, CDR2 YYNGEE. V was clipped by 3 bases and J by 0 bases, with 15 bases between them. CDR3 size: 16 residues.

In DNA form, the CDR3 reads TGTGCCAGCAGCTTGACAGGGACTAATGAAAAACTGTTTTTT. The encoded protein is CASSLTGTNEKLFF. The chain links TRBV6-5 to TRBJ1-4; 7 nucleotides align to TRBD1. The CDR3 is 14 residues long. With V trimmed by 6 bases and J by 2 bases, 3 bases remained unmatched. Germline-derived CDR1 and CDR2 are MNHEY and SVGAGI.

This sequence joins TRBV30 and TRBJ1-2; 7 nucleotides match TRBD1. In germline, CDR1 is GTSNPN, CDR2 SVGIG (reference sequence). V shed 7 bases, J shed 7 bases, and the junction held 9 bases outside the gene matches. CDR3 length: 12 amino acids. As DNA, the CDR3 is TGTGCCTCACAGGGGATGCATCCTGGCTACACCTTC. This sequence encodes CASQGMHPGYTF.

The chain uses TRBV21-1 and TRBJ2-2; the listed D gene, TRBD1, was not tested against the DNA. TRBV21-1 is flagged as a pseudogene. The length of the CDR3 is 14 residues. CDR3: CASSKFRYTGELFF. CDR3 DNA sequence: TGTGCCAGCAGCAAGTTCAGATACACCGGGGAGCTGTTTTTT.

The genes are TRBV4-2 and TRBJ1-3; TRBD1 agrees at 7 bases. The CDR3 consists of 13 residues. J was trimmed by 2 bases and V by 5 bases; bases with no gene match: 0. CDR1 is LGHNA, CDR2 YNFKEQ, per germline. This CDR3 is CASSTGAGNTIYF. CDR3 DNA sequence: TGTGCCAGCAGCACAGGGGCTGGAAACACCATATATTTT.

The gene calls are TRBV10-3 and TRBJ2-5; 9 nucleotides match TRBD1. Germline CDR1 is ENHRY and CDR2 is SYGVKD. The V segment lost 7 bases and the J segment 2 bases; nucleotides outside the gene matches: 2. This CDR3 spans 13 amino acids. The CDR3 DNA reads TGTGCCATCAAGGGGACAGGGCAAGAGACCCAGTACTTC. It yields the protein CAIKGTGQETQYF.

This chain joins TRBV19 and TRBJ1-5; 8 nucleotides agree with TRBD1. From germline, CDR1 is LNHDA and CDR2 SQIVND (reference sequence). Losses at the gene ends were 11 bases for V and 2 bases for J; bases not matched to a gene: 5. This CDR3 has 13 residues. In nucleotides, the CDR3 is TGTGCCTCCGACAGGGGCGGCAATCAGCCCCAGCATTTT. Translating gives CASDRGGNQPQHF.

This clone was detected once. This chain joins TRBV29-1 and TRBJ1-2; 8 positions agree with TRBD1. CDR3 size: 14 residues. The V and J ends lost 6 bases and 8 bases, in that order; junction bases with no gene match: 14. Germline loops: CDR1 SQVTM, CDR2 ANQGSEA. The CDR3 loop reads CSVTPTGTGKGYTF. The DNA of the CDR3 is TGCAGCGTGACCCCCACCGGGACAGGAAAAGGCTACACCTTC. The entire variable domain, with the rest obtained from reference TRBV29-1 and TRBJ1-2, is as follows: SAVISQKPSRDICQRGTSLTIQCQVDSQVTMMFWYRQQPGQSLTLIATANQGSEATYESGFVIDKFPISRPNLTFSTLTVSNMSPEDSSIYLCSVTPTGTGKGYTFGSGTRLTVV.

This clone appeared once. This chain uses TRBV10-3 with TRBJ1-1; 9 bases line up with TRBD1. The germline V gene has CDR1 ENHRY and CDR2 SYGVKD. The CDR3 spans 15 residues. Trimming cost V 2 bases and J 13 bases; bases outside gene matches: 14. CDR3 sequence: CAISEPGQGNRMGFF. In DNA form, the CDR3 reads TGTGCCATCAGTGAGCCGGGACAGGGAAATCGAATGGGTTTCTTT.

This sequence joins TRBV5-6 and TRBJ1-4, with TRBD1 matching 8 bases. V was clipped by 2 bases and J by 8 bases; unmatched bases: 5. The germline CDR1 and CDR2 sequences are SGHDT and YYEEEE. The CDR3 is 14 amino acids. The CDR3 DNA reads TGTGCCAGCAGCTTACAGGGGGTTGGAGAAAAACTGTTTTTT. It translates to CASSLQGVGEKLFF.

This clone was seen only once. This chain connects TRBV18 to TRBJ1-2; 7 positions agree with TRBD1. The germline gives CDR1 KGHSH, CDR2 LQKENI. The CDR3 extends over 13 amino acids. V lost 6 bases and J lost 6; bases outside the gene matches: 7. CDR3 region: CASSNRQGDGYTF. The CDR3 bases are TGTGCCAGCTCGAATAGACAGGGCGATGGCTACACCTTC.

The rearrangement joins TRBV6-5 to TRBJ1-6; the match to TRBD1 covers 10 bases. Trimming cost V 6 bases and J 9 bases; bases outside gene matches: 8. CDR3 length equals 15 residues. CDR1 MNHEY and CDR2 SVGAGI come from the germline V gene. CDR3 amino acids: CASSRPRDRGSPLHF. CDR3 bases: TGTGCCAGCAGCCGGCCCCGGGACAGGGGTTCACCCCTCCACTTT.

The chain uses TRBV7-9 and TRBJ1-3, with D possibly matching TRBD1 (5 bases). Germline lookup yields CDR1 SEHNR and CDR2 FQNEAQ (reference sequence). V lost 5 bases and J 4 bases, leaving 15 bases between the germline ends. The CDR3 is made up of 15 amino acids. Written as DNA, the CDR3 is TGTGCCAGCAGCCGACAGAGTACCCTAGGAAACACCATATATTTT. Its protein product is CASSRQSTLGNTIYF. Based on the CDR3 plus reference TRBV7-9 and TRBJ1-3, the full variable domain is DTGVSQNPRHKITKRGQNVTFRCDPISEHNRLYWYRQTLGQGPEFLTYFQNEAQLEKSRLLSDRFSAERPKGSFSTLEIQRTEQGDSAMYLCASSRQSTLGNTIYFGEGSWLTVV.

The rearrangement links TRBV6-5 to TRBJ2-1; TRBD2 matches at 7 bases. V was pared by 7 bases and J by 4 bases, with 7 bases of the junction left unmatched. Germline V gives CDR1 MNHEY, CDR2 SVGAGI. The CDR3 totals 14 residues. CDR3 bases: TGTGCCAGCATAGGAACGGGGGGTTACAATGAGCAGTTCTTC. Translated: CASIGTGGYNEQFF.

The chain uses TRBV21-1 and TRBJ1-1; TRBD1 is taken as the D call from the table, unchecked against the DNA. TRBV21-1 is assigned pseudogene status. This CDR3 region has 15 residues. The CDR3 spells CASSGRTGSDTEAFF. The CDR3 region has the DNA TGTGCCAGCAGCGGGCGTACAGGCTCCGACACTGAAGCTTTCTTT.

Comments on this clone: The sample holds other DNA sequences that translate to the same CDR3. The gene calls are TRBV24-1 and TRBJ2-7; 7 bases align to TRBD1. The CDR3 loop spans 15 amino acids. Looked up from germline, CDR1 is KGHDR and CDR2 is SFDVKD. The V and J ends lost 4 bases and 3 bases, in that order; junction bases with no gene match: 8. The chain's CDR3 is CATSDPRQGSYEQYF. The CDR3 bases are TGTGCCACCAGTGACCCCCGACAGGGAAGCTACGAGCAGTACTTC.